These 17 T cell receptor beta chains were all obtained from the same sample, sequenced in a study of blood T cell repertoires in COVID-19. The protocol was immunoSEQ multiplex PCR, while the TCRdb copy is restricted to in-frame clones and leaves out a portion. This sample has roughly 200,000 clones, with roughly 77% found just once. Sequenced input: peripheral blood. These receptors all come from a man aged 70-80 years with active or convalescent COVID-19.

V is TRBV7-2 and J is TRBJ1-2; 7 nucleotides line up with TRBD1. This CDR3 is 14 amino acids long. Germline V gene sequence: CDR1 SGHTA, CDR2 FQGNSA. V shed 5 bases, J shed 3 bases, and the junction held 6 bases outside the gene matches. The CDR3 spells CASSQTGLDYGYTF. Here the CDR3 DNA reads TGTGCCAGCAGCCAGACAGGGTTGGACTATGGCTACACCTTC.

This clone was detected ten times or more. The J gene is TRBJ2-7, the V gene TRBV5-1; possible D gene TRBD1, 6 bases. V was shortened by 4 bases and J by 3 bases, with 8 bases between the two germline ends. The CDR3 runs to 12 residues. CDR1 SGHRS and CDR2 YFSETQ come from the germline V gene. CDR3 residues: CASSADSYEQYF. The CDR3 coding sequence is TGCGCCAGCAGCGCGGACAGCTACGAGCAGTACTTC.

V gene TRBV2 combines with J gene TRBJ2-7; tentatively, D is TRBD2 (6 bases). Germline V gene sequence: CDR1 SNHLY, CDR2 FYNNEI. CDR3 length: 12 amino acids. Trimming removed 5 bases from V and 4 bases from J, with 9 bases in between. CDR3 region: CASSFSGYEQYF. CDR3 coding DNA: TGTGCCAGCAGTTTTAGCGGATACGAGCAGTACTTC.

The V call is TRBV30, the J call TRBJ1-1; maybe TRBD1 (6 bases). V was trimmed by 5 bases and J by 0 bases, leaving 16 bases between them. Germline CDR1 is GTSNPN and CDR2 is SVGIG (reference sequence). The CDR3 contains 15 residues. This CDR3 reads CAWARTATMNTEAFF. In nucleotides, the CDR3 is TGTGCCTGGGCTCGGACAGCTACAATGAACACTGAAGCTTTCTTT.

This clone was detected only a few times. The rearrangement links TRBV5-1 to TRBJ2-1, with D perhaps TRBD2 (6 bases). This CDR3 is built from 15 residues. Germline-derived CDR1 and CDR2 are SGHRS and YFSETQ. With 4 bases removed from V and 5 bases from J, the gap between germline ends came to 16 bases. CDR3 in DNA: TGCGCCAGCAGCCTGTCGGGACTTACCCACAATGAGCAGTTCTTC. This sequence encodes CASSLSGLTHNEQFF.

This chain joins TRBV7-8 and TRBJ2-7; 10 bases agree with TRBD1. The germline V gene has CDR1 SGHVS and CDR2 FQNEAQ. The CDR3 is 14 amino acids. The V and J ends lost 5 bases and 6 bases, in that order; junction bases with no gene match: 7. In DNA, the CDR3 is TGTGCCAGCAGCCGTGCCGACAGGGGGCGCGAGCAGTACTTC. Its protein product is CASSRADRGREQYF.

This chain links TRBV2 with TRBJ2-2; 7 positions match TRBD1. Germline CDR1 reads SNHLY; CDR2 reads FYNNEI. The V segment lost 8 bases and the J segment 6 bases; nucleotides outside the gene matches: 3. The CDR3 runs to 12 residues. CDR3 bases: TGTGCCAGCGGCAGGGGGTCCGGGGAGCTGTTTTTT. Its protein product is CASGRGSGELFF.

V gene TRBV5-1 combines with J gene TRBJ1-3; TRBD1 aligns across 10 bases. The V gene's germline CDR1 is SGHRS and CDR2 YFSETQ. Trimming removed 4 bases from V and 8 bases from J; junction bases left unmatched: 6. The CDR3 runs to 14 residues. CDR3 in amino acids: CASSHGTGEDTIYF. The CDR3 nucleotides are TGCGCCAGCAGCCACGGGACAGGGGAGGACACCATATATTTT.

V and J are TRBV11-2 and TRBJ1-3; tentative D call: TRBD1 (6 bases). Trimming stripped 6 bases from V and 0 bases from J, with 15 bases between. The CDR3 loop spans 16 amino acids. CDR1 is SGHAT and CDR2 is FQNNGV in the germline V gene. The CDR3 loop is CASRHRGIPSGNTIYF. As DNA, the CDR3 is TGTGCCAGCAGGCATAGGGGGATTCCCTCTGGAAACACCATATATTTT.

The CDR3 sequence is CASSLFPGAPYTF. The CDR3 coding sequence is TGTGCCAGCAGCTTATTCCCAGGGGCTCCCTACACCTTC. The chain joins TRBV11-2 to TRBJ1-2, with D possibly matching TRBD1 (6 bases). V was clipped by 2 bases and J by 10 bases, with 14 bases between them. CDR3 length: 13 amino acids. Germline lookup yields CDR1 SGHAT and CDR2 FQNNGV.

Only a few counts were recorded for this clone. This sequence joins TRBV6-4 and TRBJ1-2; perhaps TRBD1 as D (5 bases). There are 14 residues in the CDR3. CDR1 is MRHNA and CDR2 is SNTAGT in the germline V gene. V lost 0 bases and J 8 bases, leaving 13 bases between the germline ends. The CDR3 reads CASSDSWGVGGYTF. In DNA, the CDR3 is TGTGCCAGCAGTGACTCATGGGGGGTAGGAGGCTACACCTTC.

The genes are TRBV5-1 and TRBJ2-3; 7 bases are shared with TRBD1. The CDR3 is made up of 14 amino acids. CDR1 is SGHRS, CDR2 YFSETQ, per germline. V shed 3 bases, J shed 0 bases, and the junction held 1 base outside the gene matches. The CDR3 spells CASSSTGSTDTQYF. The CDR3 bases are TGCGCCAGCAGCTCGACAGGGAGCACAGATACGCAGTATTTT.

The rearrangement joins TRBV4-3 to TRBJ1-2; weak D call: TRBD1 (5 bases). This CDR3 contains 12 residues. Per germline, CDR1 LGHNA and CDR2 YSLEER. The V end lost 5 bases, the J end lost 2 bases, and 6 bases lay between the germline ends. The CDR3 loop is CASSAGNYGYTF. CDR3 nucleotide sequence: TGCGCCAGCAGCGCAGGGAACTATGGCTACACCTTC.

The rearrangement uses TRBV5-4 and TRBJ2-7; D gene unclear. Germline assignment: CDR1 SGHNT and CDR2 YYREEE (reference sequence). Deletions cut 0 bases from V and 2 bases from J, with 9 bases between. The CDR3 is 14 residues long. CDR3 DNA: TGTGCCAGCAGCTTGGCCACAGCCACCTACGAGCAGTACTTC. Amino acid sequence: CASSLATATYEQYF.

Comments on this clone: The same CDR3 is also encoded by other DNA sequences in this sample. The chain uses TRBV5-5 and TRBJ2-3; D is unclear. The V and J ends lost 0 bases and 2 bases respectively, with 7 bases between them. There are 14 residues in the CDR3. In germline, CDR1 is SGHKS, CDR2 YYEKEE (reference sequence). CDR3 sequence: CASSLGPNTDTQYF. The DNA for the CDR3 is TGTGCCAGCAGCTTGGGGCCAAACACAGATACGCAGTATTTT.

V gene TRBV24-1 combines with J gene TRBJ2-2; no definite D call. V lost 9 bases and J lost 1, with 5 bases in between. Germline CDR1 reads KGHDR; CDR2 reads SFDVKD. The CDR3 is 12 amino acids. The chain's CDR3 is CATGRNTGELFF. The CDR3 DNA follows: TGTGCCACCGGCAGGAACACCGGGGAGCTGTTTTTT.

V gene TRBV29-1 combines with J gene TRBJ1-1, with D possibly TRBD1 on 5 matching bases. Trimming pared 4 bases from V and 4 bases from J, leaving 10 bases between. This CDR3 region has 12 residues. Germline-derived CDR1 and CDR2 are SQVTM and ANQGSEA. In nucleotides, the CDR3 is TGCAGCGTTGGGGACGGGGGCACTGAAGCTTTCTTT. Its translation: CSVGDGGTEAFF.